The T cell receptor (beta chain) under discussion was sequenced for a study of T cell responses to AZD1222 COVID-19 vaccine. Study-level background: Pooling covered second doses at about 4 or about 12 weeks.

Germline CDR1 reads ENHRY; CDR2 reads SYGVKD. This CDR3 has 14 amino acids. V was cut by 3 bases and J by 5 bases, with 13 bases left in between. The table came from immunoSEQ multiplex PCR; TCRdb's copy has only in-frame clones and leaves some out. This sample has about 150,000 clones, with 90% to 95% found just once. The specimen was peripheral blood, collected on day 0 of AZD1222 vaccination. This receptor was obtained from an adult in good health. The genes are TRBV10-3 and TRBJ2-5; D unclear. Here the CDR3 reads CAISDTRLGETQYF. CDR3 bases: TGTGCCATCAGTGACACCCGTCTGGGGGAGACCCAGTACTTC.